A single count supports the clone carrying this T cell receptor (beta chain). Its antigen remains unknown. This sample stems from a study of cytomegalovirus exposure and HLA in healthy donors. Study findings and constraints: In a later analysis, HLA-C alleles had the fewest associated TCRs, DRB1 alleles the most.

V lost 3 bases, J lost 4 bases, and 5 bases stayed unmatched. Germline assignment: CDR1 MDHEN and CDR2 SYDVKM. This CDR3 is built from 15 residues. With 60 Vbeta and 13 Jbeta primers, the PCR was carried out. Libraries were prepared by immunoSEQ multiplex PCR; TCRdb keeps only in-frame clonotypes and omits some of them. The sample carries around 140,000 clones, roughly 70% recorded once. Material: PBMCs. This chain joins TRBV28 and TRBJ2-3, with 9 bases matching TRBD1. This receptor was taken from a man in his thirties or forties in good health and CMV-seronegative. The CDR3: CASSLPRTGADTQYF. The CDR3 DNA sequence: TGTGCCAGCAGTTTGCCGAGGACAGGGGCAGATACGCAGTATTTT.